One sample yielded the 13 T cell receptor beta chains listed below, sequenced in a study of T cell responses to AZD1222 COVID-19 vaccine. TCRdb's copy holds only in-frame clones and misses some; the assay was immunoSEQ multiplex PCR. The sample shows about 180,000 clones, 88% of them seen only once. The sequencing used peripheral blood, collected 28 days after the second AZD1222 dose. The receptors shown here come from an adult who received the AZD1222 COVID-19 vaccine.

V and J are TRBV19 and TRBJ2-2, with 8 bases that match TRBD2. Looked up from germline, CDR1 is LNHDA and CDR2 is SQIVND (reference sequence). Unmatched junction bases numbered 8, after V lost 8 bases and J lost 0 bases. The CDR3 loop spans 16 amino acids. The CDR3 region is CASFRGGAPNTGELFF. The CDR3 DNA follows: TGTGCCAGTTTCCGGGGGGGGGCCCCGAACACCGGGGAGCTGTTTTTT.

The chain couples TRBV6-1 to TRBJ2-4; D may match TRBD1 or TRBD2 (6 bases each). CDR1 MNHNS and CDR2 SASEGT come from the germline V gene. V lost 4 bases and J 1 base, leaving 8 bases between the germline ends. The CDR3 loop spans 14 amino acids. The CDR3 loop is CASSVGGAKNIQYF. In nucleotides, the CDR3 is TGTGCCAGCAGTGTAGGGGGGGCCAAAAACATTCAGTACTTC.

The rearrangement uses TRBV5-4 and TRBJ1-5; D gene unclear. Trimming took off 0 bases at V and 5 bases at J, with 6 bases between the two ends. CDR1 SGHNT and CDR2 YYREEE come from the germline V gene (reference sequence). There are 13 residues in the CDR3. In nucleotides, the CDR3 is TGTGCCAGCAGCTTGGGGAGTGATCAGCCCCAGCATTTT. Protein product: CASSLGSDQPQHF.

V gene TRBV9 combines with J gene TRBJ2-7; 14 bases are shared with TRBD2. CDR1 is SGDLS, CDR2 YYNGEE, per germline. The junction had 9 bases not matched to a gene; V was cut back by 4 bases and J by 6 bases. The CDR3 loop spans 16 amino acids. The CDR3 DNA sequence: TGTGCCAGCAGCCCCCGACTAGCGGGAGGGACAGGCGAGCAGTACTTC. Translating it yields CASSPRLAGGTGEQYF.

This chain joins TRBV6-2 or TRBV6-3 and TRBJ2-1, with 7 bases that match TRBD2. Germline V gene data show CDR1 as MNHEY and CDR2 as SVGEGT. With V trimmed by 5 bases and J by 6 bases, 10 bases remained unmatched. This CDR3 region has 15 residues. The CDR3 here is CASSGGLAEINEQFF. DNA for the CDR3: TGTGCCAGCAGTGGTGGGCTAGCGGAGATCAATGAGCAGTTCTTC.

The rearrangement uses TRBV15 and TRBJ1-5; 7 bases map to TRBD1. After removal of 8 bases from V and 3 bases from J, the junction contained 4 bases not matched to a gene. The germline V gene encodes CDR1 LNHNV and CDR2 YYDKDF (reference sequence). The CDR3 contains 13 residues. CDR3 bases: TGTGCCACCGGGACAGATATCAATCAGCCCCAGCATTTT. Amino acid sequence: CATGTDINQPQHF. Looking up the rest from reference TRBV15 and TRBJ1-5 gives the full variable domain: DAMVIQNPRYQVTQFGKPVTLSCSQTLNHNVMYWYQQKSSQAPKLLFHYYDKDFNNEADTPDNFQSRRPNTSFCFLDIRSPGLGDTAMYLCATGTDINQPQHFGDGTRLSIL.

The chain links TRBV20-1 to TRBJ1-5; D may be TRBD1 (5 bases). The V gene lost 3 bases and the J gene lost 3 bases, with 9 bases spanning the gap. This CDR3 contains 13 residues. Germline values: CDR1 DFQATT, CDR2 SNEGSKA (reference sequence). CDR3 sequence (DNA): TGCAGTGCTAGTGACAGCTACAATCAGCCCCAGCATTTT. As protein: CSASDSYNQPQHF.

The chain has TRBV2 and TRBJ2-4; unclear D gene. The length of the CDR3 is 10 residues. Germline V lookup: CDR1 SNHLY, CDR2 FYNNEI. V was clipped by 4 bases and J by 12 bases, with 7 bases between them. For the CDR3, the DNA is TGTGCCAGCAGTGCGAAGGATCAGTACTTC. Translating gives CASSAKDQYF.

The chain has TRBV6-5 and TRBJ1-1; 7 positions match TRBD1. The length of the CDR3 is 15 residues. Germline V lookup: CDR1 MNHEY, CDR2 SVGAGI. V dropped 5 bases and J dropped 1; count of bases not matched to a gene: 7. The CDR3 loop reads CASSTRQGQNTEAFF. The DNA of the CDR3 is TGTGCCAGCAGTACAAGACAGGGCCAGAACACTGAAGCTTTCTTT.

The rearrangement links TRBV19 to TRBJ1-5, with D possibly matching TRBD1 (5 bases). The CDR3 sequence is 13 residues long. Trimming cost V 7 bases and J 3 bases, with 10 bases left between them. CDR1 LNHDA and CDR2 SQIVND come from the germline V gene (reference sequence). The CDR3 loop is CASKQANNQPQHF. CDR3 sequence (DNA): TGTGCCAGTAAACAGGCGAACAATCAGCCCCAGCATTTT.

The chain has TRBV7-3 and TRBJ2-7; no clear D gene. The germline V gene encodes CDR1 SGHTA and CDR2 FQGTGA. V lost 2 bases and J 3 bases, leaving 8 bases between the germline ends. CDR3 size: 13 residues. In nucleotides, the CDR3 is TGTGCCAGCAGCTTACGGCGGATCTACGAGCAGTACTTC. It is translated as CASSLRRIYEQYF.

The chain has TRBV27 and TRBJ2-2, with no clear D. Germline CDR1 reads MNHEY; CDR2 reads SMNVEV (reference sequence). V was clipped by 5 bases and J by 0 bases, with 10 bases between them. The CDR3 is 15 amino acids. CDR3 sequence (DNA): TGTGCCAGCAGTCCCCGACCCGCGAACACCGGGGAGCTGTTTTTT. Translated: CASSPRPANTGELFF.

V and J are TRBV27 and TRBJ2-3; TRBD1 agrees at 8 bases. V dropped 6 bases and J dropped 4; count of bases not matched to a gene: 9. The CDR3 spans 15 residues. Looked up from germline, CDR1 is MNHEY and CDR2 is SMNVEV (reference sequence). In DNA form, the CDR3 reads TGTGCCAGCAGGCTCTGGGACAGGATCCCAGATACGCAGTATTTT. Translation: CASRLWDRIPDTQYF.